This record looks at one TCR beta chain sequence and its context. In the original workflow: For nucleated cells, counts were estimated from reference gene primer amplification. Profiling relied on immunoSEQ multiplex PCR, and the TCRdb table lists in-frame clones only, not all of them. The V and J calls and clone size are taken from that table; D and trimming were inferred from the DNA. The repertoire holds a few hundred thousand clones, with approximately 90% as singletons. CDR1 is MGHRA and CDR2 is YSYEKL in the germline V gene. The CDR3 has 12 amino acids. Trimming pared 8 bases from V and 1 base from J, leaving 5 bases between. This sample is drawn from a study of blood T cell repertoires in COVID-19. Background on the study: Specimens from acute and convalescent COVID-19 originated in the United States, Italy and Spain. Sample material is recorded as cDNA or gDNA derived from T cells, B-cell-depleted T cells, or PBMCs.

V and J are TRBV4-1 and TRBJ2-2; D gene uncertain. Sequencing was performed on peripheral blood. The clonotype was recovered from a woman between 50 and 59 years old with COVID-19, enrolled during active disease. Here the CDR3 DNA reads TGCGCCAGCCAGAAGAACACCGGGGAGCTGTTTTTT. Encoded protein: CASQKNTGELFF.